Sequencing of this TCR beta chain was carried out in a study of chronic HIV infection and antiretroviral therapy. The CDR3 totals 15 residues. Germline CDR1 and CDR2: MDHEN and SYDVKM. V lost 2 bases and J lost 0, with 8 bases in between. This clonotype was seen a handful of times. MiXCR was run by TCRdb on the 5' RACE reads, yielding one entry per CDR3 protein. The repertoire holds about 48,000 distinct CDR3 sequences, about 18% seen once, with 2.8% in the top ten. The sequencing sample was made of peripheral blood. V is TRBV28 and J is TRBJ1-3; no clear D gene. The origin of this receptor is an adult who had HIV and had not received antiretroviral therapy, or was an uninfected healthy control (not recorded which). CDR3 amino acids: CASSLGHRSGNTIYF. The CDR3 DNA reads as TGTGCCAGCAGTTTAGGGCACCGCTCTGGAAACACCATATATTTT. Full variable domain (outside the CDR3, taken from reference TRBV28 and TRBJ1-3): DVKVTQSSRYLVKRTGEKVFLECVQDMDHENMFWYRQDPGLGLRLIYFSYDVKMKEKGDIPEGYSVSREKKERFSLILESASTNQTSMYLCASSLGHRSGNTIYFGEGSWLTVV.